The rows below give T cell receptor beta chains drawn from one sample of a study of T cells after somatic rescue of genetic block. The assay was immunoSEQ multiplex PCR, and TCRdb's table has in-frame clones only and misses some. The sample lists more than 70,000 clones, over 80% occurring once. Sequenced input: peripheral blood mononuclear cells (PBMCs). The receptors stem from a woman under 30. Each CDR3 is given with its conserved first and last residue. A D gene is named only where the DNA matches it firmly. Where a row states a size, it is once, few, many or the class of an expanded clone; other rows omit it.

V	size	J	D	DNA	CDR3
TRBV30	NA	TRBJ1-1	NA	TGTGCCTGGAGTGTAGGGGGTTCAGCTTTCTTT	CAWSVGGSAFF
TRBV5-1	NA	TRBJ2-5	TRBD2	TGCGCCAGCAGTCCCGGACTAGCGGGAGGTGCACAAGAGACCCAGTACTTC	CASSPGLAGGAQETQYF
TRBV2	few	TRBJ1-5	NA	TGTGCCAGCCGAGGAGATCAGCCCCAGCATTTT	CASRGDQPQHF
TRBV28	NA	TRBJ2-7	NA	TGTGCCAGCAGCTTCCCTCCGGGACTCAGCACCACCTACGAGCAGTACTTC	CASSFPPGLSTTYEQYF
TRBV27	once	TRBJ1-1	NA	TGTGCCAGCAGTGCCGTGCGCACTGAAGCTTTCTTT	CASSAVRTEAFF
TRBV27	NA	TRBJ1-3	NA	TGTGCCAGCAGTCCCCTGGGAGAAAACACCATATATTTT	CASSPLGENTIYF
TRBV7-9	NA	TRBJ2-4	NA	TGTGCCAGCAGCTTTGCTTCAGGAACCAAAAACATTCAGTACTTC	CASSFASGTKNIQYF
TRBV27	NA	TRBJ1-2	NA	TGTGCCAGCAGTCCCCGGGGCAGCCCCTATGGCTACACCTTC	CASSPRGSPYGYTF
TRBV5-1	NA	TRBJ1-1	NA	TGCGCCAGCAGAGATTCGGGAATGAACACTGAAGCTTTCTTT	CASRDSGMNTEAFF
TRBV4-2	NA	TRBJ2-3	NA	TGTGCCAGCAGCCAAGAGACCTCCCCACGCACAGATACGCAGTATTTT	CASSQETSPRTDTQYF
TRBV5-6	NA	TRBJ2-7	TRBD1	TGTGCCAGCAGCTTGGGGGCAGGGGGCGCCTACGAGCAGTACTTC	CASSLGAGGAYEQYF
TRBV4-1	few	TRBJ1-5	TRBD1	TGCGCCAGCACCCATCGGACAGGGGGAAATCAGCCCCAGCATTTT	CASTHRTGGNQPQHF
TRBV10-3	NA	TRBJ1-5	NA	TGTGCCATCAGTGAGTCGGGAGCCGGCAATCAGCCCCAGCATTTT	CAISESGAGNQPQHF
TRBV10-3	NA	TRBJ2-7	TRBD2	TGTGCCATCATGGCGGGAGGGCCGACCTACGAGCAGTACTTC	CAIMAGGPTYEQYF
TRBV5-1	NA	TRBJ2-3	NA	TGCGCCAGCAGCGGCGGCGGGAGCACAGATACGCAGTATTTT	CASSGGGSTDTQYF